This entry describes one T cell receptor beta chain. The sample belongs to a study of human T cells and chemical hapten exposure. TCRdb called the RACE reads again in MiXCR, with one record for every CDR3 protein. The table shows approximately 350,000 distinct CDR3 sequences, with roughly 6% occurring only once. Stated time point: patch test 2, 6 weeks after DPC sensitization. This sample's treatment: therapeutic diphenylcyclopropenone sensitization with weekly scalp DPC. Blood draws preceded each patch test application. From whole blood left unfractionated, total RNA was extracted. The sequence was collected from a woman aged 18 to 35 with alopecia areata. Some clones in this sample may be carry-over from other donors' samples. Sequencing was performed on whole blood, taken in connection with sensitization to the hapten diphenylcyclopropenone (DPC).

The CDR3 region has the DNA TGCGCCAGCAGCCAAGATCCGGGGGGAGGATCACCCCTCCACTTT. It specifies CASSQDPGGGSPLHF. The chain carries TRBV4-1 and TRBJ1-6; possibly TRBD1 for D (5 bases). Trimming left V 0 bases short and J 10 bases short, with 13 bases between. This CDR3 has 15 amino acids. Germline V gene lookup returns CDR1 MGHRA and CDR2 YSYEKL.